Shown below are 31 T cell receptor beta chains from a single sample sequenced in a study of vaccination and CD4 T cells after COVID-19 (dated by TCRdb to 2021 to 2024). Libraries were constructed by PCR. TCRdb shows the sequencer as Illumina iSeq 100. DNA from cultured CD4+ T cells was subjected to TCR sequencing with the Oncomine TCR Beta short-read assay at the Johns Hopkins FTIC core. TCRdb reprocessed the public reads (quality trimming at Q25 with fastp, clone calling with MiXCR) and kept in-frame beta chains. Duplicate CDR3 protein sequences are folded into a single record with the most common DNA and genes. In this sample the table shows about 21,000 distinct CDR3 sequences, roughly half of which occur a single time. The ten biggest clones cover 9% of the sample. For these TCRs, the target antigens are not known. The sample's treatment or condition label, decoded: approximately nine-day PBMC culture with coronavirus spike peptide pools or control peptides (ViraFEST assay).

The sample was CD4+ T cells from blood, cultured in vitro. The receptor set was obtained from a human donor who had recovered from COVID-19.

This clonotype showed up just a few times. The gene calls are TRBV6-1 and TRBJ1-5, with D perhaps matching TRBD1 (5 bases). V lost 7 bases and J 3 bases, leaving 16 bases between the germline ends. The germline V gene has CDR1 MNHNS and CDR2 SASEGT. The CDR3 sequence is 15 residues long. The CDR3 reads CASKRGGTANQPQHF. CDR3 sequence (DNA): TGTGCCAGCAAACGAGGAGGGACGGCCAATCAGCCCCAGCATTTT.

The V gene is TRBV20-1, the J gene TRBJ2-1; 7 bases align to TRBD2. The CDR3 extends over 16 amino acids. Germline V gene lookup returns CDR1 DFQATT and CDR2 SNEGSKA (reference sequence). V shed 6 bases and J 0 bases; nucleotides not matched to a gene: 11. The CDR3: CSAQSSGYSSYNEQFF. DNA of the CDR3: TGCAGTGCCCAGAGTAGCGGGTATAGCTCCTACAATGAGCAGTTCTTC.

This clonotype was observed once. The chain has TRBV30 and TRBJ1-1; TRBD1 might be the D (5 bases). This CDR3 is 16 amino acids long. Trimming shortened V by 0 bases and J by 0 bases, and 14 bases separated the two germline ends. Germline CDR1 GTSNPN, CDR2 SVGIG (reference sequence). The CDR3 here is CAWSVRNRPMNTEAFF. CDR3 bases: TGTGCCTGGAGTGTACGGAACAGGCCTATGAACACTGAAGCTTTCTTT.

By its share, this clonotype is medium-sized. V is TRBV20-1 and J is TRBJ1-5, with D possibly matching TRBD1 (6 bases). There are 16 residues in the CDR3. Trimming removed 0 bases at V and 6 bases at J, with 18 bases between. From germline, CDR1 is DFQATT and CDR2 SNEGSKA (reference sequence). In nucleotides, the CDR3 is TGCAGTGCTAGAGATGGGGTCAGGGGCACCAGTCAGCCCCAGCATTTT. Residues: CSARDGVRGTSQPQHF.

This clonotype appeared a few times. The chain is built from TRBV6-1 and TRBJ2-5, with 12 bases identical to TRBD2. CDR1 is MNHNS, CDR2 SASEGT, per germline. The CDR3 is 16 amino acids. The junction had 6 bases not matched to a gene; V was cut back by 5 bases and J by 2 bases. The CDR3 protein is CASSPGTSGHQETQYF. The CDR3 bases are TGTGCCAGCAGTCCCGGGACTAGCGGGCATCAAGAGACCCAGTACTTC.

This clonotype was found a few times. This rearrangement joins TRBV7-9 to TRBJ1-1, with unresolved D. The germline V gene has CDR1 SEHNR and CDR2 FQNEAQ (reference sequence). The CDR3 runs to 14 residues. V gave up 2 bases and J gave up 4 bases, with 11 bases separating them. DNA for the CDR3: TGTGCCAGCAGCTTAAGGGATTTAGGCACTGAAGCTTTCTTT. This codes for CASSLRDLGTEAFF.

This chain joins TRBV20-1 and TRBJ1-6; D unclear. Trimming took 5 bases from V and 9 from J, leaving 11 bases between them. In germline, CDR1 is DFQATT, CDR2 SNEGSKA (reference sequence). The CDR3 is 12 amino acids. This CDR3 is CSAPRTSSPLHF. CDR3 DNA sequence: TGCAGTGCTCCCAGGACCTCTTCACCCCTCCACTTT.

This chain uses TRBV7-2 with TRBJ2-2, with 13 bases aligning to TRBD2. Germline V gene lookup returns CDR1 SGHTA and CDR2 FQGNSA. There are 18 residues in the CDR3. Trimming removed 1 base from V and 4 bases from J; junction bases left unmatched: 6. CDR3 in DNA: TGTGCCAGCAGCTTAGAGGGACTAGCGGGGTGGAGCACCGGGGAGCTGTTTTTT. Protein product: CASSLEGLAGWSTGELFF.

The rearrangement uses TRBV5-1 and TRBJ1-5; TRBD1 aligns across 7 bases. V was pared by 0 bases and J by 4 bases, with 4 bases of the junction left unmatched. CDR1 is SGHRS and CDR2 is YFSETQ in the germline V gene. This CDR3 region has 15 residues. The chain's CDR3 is CASSLGQGLNQPQHF. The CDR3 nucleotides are TGCGCCAGCAGCTTGGGACAGGGCCTAAATCAGCCCCAGCATTTT.

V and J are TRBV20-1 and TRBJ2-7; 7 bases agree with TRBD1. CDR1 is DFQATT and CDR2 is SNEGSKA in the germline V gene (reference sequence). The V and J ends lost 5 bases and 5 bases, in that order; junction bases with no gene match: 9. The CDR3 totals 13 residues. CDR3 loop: CSAQGETGNEQYF. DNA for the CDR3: TGCAGTGCTCAGGGGGAGACGGGGAACGAGCAGTACTTC.

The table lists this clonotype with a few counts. The CDR3 loop is CASSAGQGYGETQYF. Here the CDR3 DNA reads TGTGCCAGCAGCGCTGGACAGGGATATGGGGAGACCCAGTACTTC. V is TRBV7-8 and J is TRBJ2-5; TRBD1 matches at 8 bases. The J segment lost 5 bases and the V segment lost 5 bases, leaving 10 bases of the junction unmatched. The CDR3 length is 15 residues. Germline assignment: CDR1 SGHVS and CDR2 FQNEAQ.

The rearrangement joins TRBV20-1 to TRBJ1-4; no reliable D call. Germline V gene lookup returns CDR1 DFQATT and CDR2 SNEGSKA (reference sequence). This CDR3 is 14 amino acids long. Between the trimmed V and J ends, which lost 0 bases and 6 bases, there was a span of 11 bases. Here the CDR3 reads CSARDWAGDEKLFF. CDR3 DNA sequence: TGCAGTGCTAGAGATTGGGCAGGCGATGAAAAACTGTTTTTT.

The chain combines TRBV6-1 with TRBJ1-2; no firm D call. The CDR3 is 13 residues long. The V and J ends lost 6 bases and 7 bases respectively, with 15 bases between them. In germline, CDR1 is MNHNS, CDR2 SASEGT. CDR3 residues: CASSGLLSSGYTF. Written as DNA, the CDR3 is TGTGCCAGCAGCGGACTTTTATCGAGTGGCTACACCTTC.

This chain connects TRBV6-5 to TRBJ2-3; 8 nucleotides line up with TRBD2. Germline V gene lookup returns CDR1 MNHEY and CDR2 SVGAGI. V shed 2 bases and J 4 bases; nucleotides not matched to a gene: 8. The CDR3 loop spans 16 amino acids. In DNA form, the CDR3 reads TGTGCCAGCAGTTACCTAACTAGCGGAGGCTCAGATACGCAGTATTTT. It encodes CASSYLTSGGSDTQYF.

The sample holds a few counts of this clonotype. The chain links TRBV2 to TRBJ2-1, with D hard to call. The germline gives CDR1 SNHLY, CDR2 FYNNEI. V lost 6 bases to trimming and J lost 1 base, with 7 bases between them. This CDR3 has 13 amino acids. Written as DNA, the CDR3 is TGTGCCAGCAGACTGGGGTCCTACAATGAGCAGTTCTTC. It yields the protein CASRLGSYNEQFF.

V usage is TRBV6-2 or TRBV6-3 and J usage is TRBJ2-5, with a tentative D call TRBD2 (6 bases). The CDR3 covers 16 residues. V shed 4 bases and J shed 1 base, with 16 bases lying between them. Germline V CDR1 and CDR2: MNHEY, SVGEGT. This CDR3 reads CASSFRRVAAQETQYF. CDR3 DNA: TGTGCCAGCAGTTTTCGGAGGGTAGCGGCCCAAGAGACCCAGTACTTC.

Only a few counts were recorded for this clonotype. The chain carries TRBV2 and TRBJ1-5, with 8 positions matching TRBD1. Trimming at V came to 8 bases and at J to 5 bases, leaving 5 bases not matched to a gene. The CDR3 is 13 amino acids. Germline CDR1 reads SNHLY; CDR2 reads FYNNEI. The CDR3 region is CASSQGADQPQHF. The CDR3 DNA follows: TGTGCCAGCTCGCAGGGGGCAGATCAGCCCCAGCATTTT.

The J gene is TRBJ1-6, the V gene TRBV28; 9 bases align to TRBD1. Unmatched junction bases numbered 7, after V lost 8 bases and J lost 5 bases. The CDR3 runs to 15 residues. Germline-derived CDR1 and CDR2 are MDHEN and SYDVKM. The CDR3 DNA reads TGTGCCAGCTCGACAGGGGGGAACAATAATTCACCCCTCCACTTT. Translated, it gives CASSTGGNNNSPLHF. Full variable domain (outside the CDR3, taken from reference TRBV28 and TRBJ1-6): DVKVTQSSRYLVKRTGEKVFLECVQDMDHENMFWYRQDPGLGLRLIYFSYDVKMKEKGDIPEGYSVSREKKERFSLILESASTNQTSMYLCASSTGGNNNSPLHFGNGTRLTVT.

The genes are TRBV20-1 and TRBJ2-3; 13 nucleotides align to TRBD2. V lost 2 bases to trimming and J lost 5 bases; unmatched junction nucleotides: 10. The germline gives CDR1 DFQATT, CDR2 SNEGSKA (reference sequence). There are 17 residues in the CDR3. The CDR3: CSARLRLAGGWGDTQYF. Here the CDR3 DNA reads TGCAGTGCTAGACTCAGACTAGCGGGAGGCTGGGGAGATACGCAGTATTTT.

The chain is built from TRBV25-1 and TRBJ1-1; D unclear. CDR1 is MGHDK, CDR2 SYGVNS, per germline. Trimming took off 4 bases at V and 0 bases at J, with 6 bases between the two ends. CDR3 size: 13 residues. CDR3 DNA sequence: TGTGCCAGCAGTGGACCCATGAACACTGAAGCTTTCTTT. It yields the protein CASSGPMNTEAFF. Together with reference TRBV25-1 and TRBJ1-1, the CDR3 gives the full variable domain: EADIYQTPRYLVIGTGKKITLECSQTMGHDKMYWYQQDPGMELHLIHYSYGVNSTEKGDLSSESTVSRIRTEHFPLTLESARPSHTSQYLCASSGPMNTEAFFGQGTRLTVV.

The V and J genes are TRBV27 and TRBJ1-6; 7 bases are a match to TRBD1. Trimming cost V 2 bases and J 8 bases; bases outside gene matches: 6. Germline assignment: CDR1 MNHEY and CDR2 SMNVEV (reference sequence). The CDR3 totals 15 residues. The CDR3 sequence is CASSLNRDSYSPLHF. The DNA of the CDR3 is TGTGCCAGCAGTTTAAATAGGGACAGTTATTCACCCCTCCACTTT.

CDR3 sequence reads: CASSLGLMNTEAFF. The CDR3 nucleotides read TGTGCCAGCAGTTTAGGACTCATGAACACTGAAGCTTTCTTT. The chain recombines TRBV12-3 or TRBV12-4 with TRBJ1-1, with D unresolved. V was trimmed by 1 base and J by 0 bases, leaving 6 bases between them. The CDR3 sequence is 14 residues long.

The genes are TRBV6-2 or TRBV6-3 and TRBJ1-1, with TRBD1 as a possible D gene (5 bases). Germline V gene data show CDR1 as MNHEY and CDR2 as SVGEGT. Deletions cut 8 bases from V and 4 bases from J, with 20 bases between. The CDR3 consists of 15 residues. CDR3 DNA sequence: TGTGCCAGCCAATTTACACCCGGCGGGGCCACTGAAGCTTTCTTT. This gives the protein CASQFTPGGATEAFF.

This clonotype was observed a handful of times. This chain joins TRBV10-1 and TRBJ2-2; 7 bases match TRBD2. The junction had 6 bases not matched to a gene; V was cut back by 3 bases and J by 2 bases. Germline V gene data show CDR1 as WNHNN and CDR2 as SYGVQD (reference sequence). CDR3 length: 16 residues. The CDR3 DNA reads TGCGCCAGCAGTGACCTTAGCGGGCCCAACACCGGGGAGCTGTTTTTT. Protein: CASSDLSGPNTGELFF.

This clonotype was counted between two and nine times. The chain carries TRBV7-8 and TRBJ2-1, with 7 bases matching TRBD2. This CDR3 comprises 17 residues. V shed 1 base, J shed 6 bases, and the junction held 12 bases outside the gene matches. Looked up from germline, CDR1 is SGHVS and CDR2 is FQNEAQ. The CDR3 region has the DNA TGTGCCAGCAGCTTAGAGGGCCGGGGGGATATTTCCAATGAGCAGTTCTTC. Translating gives CASSLEGRGDISNEQFF.

The CDR3 reads CASSLAGDWTDTQYF. The CDR3 nucleotides are TGTGCCAGCAGCTTAGCTGGGGATTGGACAGATACGCAGTATTTT. V gene TRBV11-2 combines with J gene TRBJ2-3; no reliable D call. This CDR3 has 15 amino acids. The germline V gene encodes CDR1 SGHAT and CDR2 FQNNGV. Deletions cut 1 base from V and 3 bases from J, with 11 bases between. The full variable domain, its missing parts supplied by reference TRBV11-2 and TRBJ2-3, is EAGVAQSPRYKIIEKRQSVAFWCNPISGHATLYWYQQILGQGPKLLIQFQNNGVVDDSQLPKDRFSAERLKGVDSTLKIQPAKLEDSAVYLCASSLAGDWTDTQYFGPGTRLTVL.

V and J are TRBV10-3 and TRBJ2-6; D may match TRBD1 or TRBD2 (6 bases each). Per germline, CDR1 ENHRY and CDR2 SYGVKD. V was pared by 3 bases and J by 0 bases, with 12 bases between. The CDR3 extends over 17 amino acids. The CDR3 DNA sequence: TGTGCCATCAGTGAAAGGGGGAGGACCTCTGGGGCCAACGTCCTGACTTTC. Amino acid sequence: CAISERGRTSGANVLTF.

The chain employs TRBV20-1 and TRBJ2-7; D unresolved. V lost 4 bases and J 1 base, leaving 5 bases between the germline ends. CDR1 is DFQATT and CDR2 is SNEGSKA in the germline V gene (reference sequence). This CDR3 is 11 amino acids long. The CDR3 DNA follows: TGCAGTGCTACACAGTCCTACGAGCAGTACTTC. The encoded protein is CSATQSYEQYF.

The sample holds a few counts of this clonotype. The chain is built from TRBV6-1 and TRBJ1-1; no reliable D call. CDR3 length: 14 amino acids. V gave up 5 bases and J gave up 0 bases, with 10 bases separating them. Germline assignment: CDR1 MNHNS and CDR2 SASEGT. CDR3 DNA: TGTGCCAGCAGTCAAAGGCCATTGAACACTGAAGCTTTCTTT. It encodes CASSQRPLNTEAFF.

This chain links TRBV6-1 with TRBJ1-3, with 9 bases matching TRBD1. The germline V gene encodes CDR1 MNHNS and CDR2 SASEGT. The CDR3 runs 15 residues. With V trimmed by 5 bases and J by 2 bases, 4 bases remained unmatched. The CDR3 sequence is CASSRWTGAGNTIYF. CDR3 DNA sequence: TGTGCCAGCAGTCGATGGACAGGGGCTGGAAACACCATATATTTT.

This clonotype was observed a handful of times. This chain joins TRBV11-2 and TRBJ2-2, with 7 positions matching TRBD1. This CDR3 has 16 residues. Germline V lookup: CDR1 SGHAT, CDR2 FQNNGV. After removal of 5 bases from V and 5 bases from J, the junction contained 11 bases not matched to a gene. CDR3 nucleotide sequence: TGTGCCAGCAGCCCAAGGGCAGGGGGATCAACCGGGGAGCTGTTTTTT. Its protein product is CASSPRAGGSTGELFF.